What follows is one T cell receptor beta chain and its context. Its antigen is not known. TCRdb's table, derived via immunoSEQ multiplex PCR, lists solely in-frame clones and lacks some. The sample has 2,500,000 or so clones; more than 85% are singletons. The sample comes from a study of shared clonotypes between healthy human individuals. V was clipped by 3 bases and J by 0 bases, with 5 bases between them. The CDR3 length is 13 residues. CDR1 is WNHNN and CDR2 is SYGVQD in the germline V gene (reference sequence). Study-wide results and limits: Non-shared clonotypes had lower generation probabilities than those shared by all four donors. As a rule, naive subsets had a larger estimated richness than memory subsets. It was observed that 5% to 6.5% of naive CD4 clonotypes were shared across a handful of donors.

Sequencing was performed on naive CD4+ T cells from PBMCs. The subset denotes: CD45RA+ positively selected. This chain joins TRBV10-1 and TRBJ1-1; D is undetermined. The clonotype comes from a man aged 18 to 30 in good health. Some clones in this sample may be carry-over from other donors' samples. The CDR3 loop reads CASSDGVNTEAFF. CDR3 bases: TGCGCCAGCAGTGACGGGGTGAACACTGAAGCTTTCTTT.